The 22 T cell receptor beta chains in this list originate from one sample, sequenced in a study of shared clonotypes between healthy human individuals. Positive CCR7 selection of CD45RO-negative cells yielded the naive CD8 cells, and terminally differentiated effector memory CD45RA+ cells were excluded. Libraries were prepared by immunoSEQ multiplex PCR; TCRdb keeps only in-frame clonotypes and omits some of them. This table has about 2.1 million clones, just over 90% appearing once. The sequenced sample was naive CD8+ T cells from PBMCs. These receptor sequences come from a man between 18 and 29 years old in good health. Some clones in this sample may be carry-over from other donors' samples.

This chain connects TRBV7-8 to TRBJ2-7, with 7 bases lining up with TRBD1. Per the germline V gene, CDR1 is SGHVS and CDR2 is FQNEAQ. The CDR3 has 15 amino acids. The J segment lost 4 bases and the V segment lost 4 bases, leaving 10 bases of the junction unmatched. The chain's CDR3 is CASSYHRGPFYEQYF. In nucleotides, the CDR3 is TGTGCCAGCAGCTACCACAGGGGACCGTTTTACGAGCAGTACTTC.

This chain joins TRBV5-6 and TRBJ1-1; unclear D gene. The germline V gene encodes CDR1 SGHDT and CDR2 YYEEEE. The CDR3 sequence is 13 residues long. V lost 7 bases and J 0 bases, leaving 10 bases between the germline ends. The CDR3 spells CASSANVNTEAFF. In DNA, the CDR3 is TGTGCCAGCTCCGCTAATGTGAACACTGAAGCTTTCTTT.

This clone was counted only a few times. The rearrangement uses TRBV27 and TRBJ2-7, with D possibly TRBD1 on 6 matching bases. Germline V gene data show CDR1 as MNHEY and CDR2 as SMNVEV (reference sequence). The CDR3 runs to 13 residues. Trimming shortened V by 6 bases and J by 4 bases, and 13 bases separated the two germline ends. The CDR3 spells CASRQGGDYEQYF. Here the CDR3 DNA reads TGTGCCAGCAGACAGGGTGGTGATTACGAGCAGTACTTC.

The V call is TRBV28, the J call TRBJ2-3, with 9 bases identical to TRBD2. The CDR3 is made up of 17 amino acids. Germline V gives CDR1 MDHEN, CDR2 SYDVKM. Losses at the gene ends were 7 bases for V and 3 bases for J; bases not matched to a gene: 14. CDR3 sequence (DNA): TGTGCCAGCACCCTCCTGAGGGGACTAGCACGGACAGATACGCAGTATTTT. It is translated as CASTLLRGLARTDTQYF.

The V and J genes are TRBV9 and TRBJ2-5; D is unclear. CDR1 and CDR2 from the germline V gene are SGDLS and YYNGEE. The CDR3 loop spans 12 amino acids. Between the trimmed V and J ends, which lost 7 bases and 5 bases, there was a span of 12 bases. CDR3 residues: CASGSDRETQYF. The CDR3 DNA reads as TGTGCCAGCGGGTCCGACCGGGAGACCCAGTACTTC.

The V and J genes are TRBV5-1 and TRBJ2-3, with D possibly TRBD2 on 5 matching bases. This CDR3 is built from 12 residues. Trimming took 5 bases from V and 7 from J, leaving 11 bases between them. Germline lookup yields CDR1 SGHRS and CDR2 YFSETQ. The CDR3 bases are TGCGCCAGCAGGTTACGGGGTAATACGCAGTATTTT. Its translation is CASRLRGNTQYF.

The chain recombines TRBV10-3 with TRBJ2-7, with D perhaps TRBD2 (6 bases). V was cut by 7 bases and J by 1 base, with 11 bases left in between. The CDR3 loop spans 13 amino acids. CDR1 and CDR2 from the germline V gene are ENHRY and SYGVKD. The CDR3 DNA reads as TGTGCCATCAAGGATAGCGGATCCTACGAGCAGTACTTC. It codes for CAIKDSGSYEQYF.

About this clone itself: Additional DNA sequences in this sample encode the identical CDR3. This chain joins TRBV4-2 and TRBJ2-3; the D is unclear. Trimming took 4 bases from V and 4 from J, leaving 9 bases between them. CDR1 and CDR2 from the germline V gene are LGHNA and YNFKEQ. The CDR3 runs to 13 residues. CDR3 loop: CASSPKSADTQYF. For the CDR3, the DNA is TGTGCCAGCAGCCCCAAATCGGCAGATACGCAGTATTTT.

The rearrangement links TRBV27 to TRBJ2-7; no firm D call. Germline V CDR1 and CDR2: MNHEY, SMNVEV (reference sequence). Trimming shortened V by 7 bases and J by 2 bases, and 9 bases separated the two germline ends. This CDR3 spans 12 amino acids. The CDR3 DNA sequence: TGTGCCAGCACAGGTCCTACCTACGAGCAGTACTTC. Amino acids: CASTGPTYEQYF.

This clone was found once. The CDR3 sequence: CSVEQGAFNEQFF. As DNA, the CDR3 is TGCAGCGTTGAACAGGGGGCCTTCAATGAGCAGTTCTTC. The V and J genes are TRBV29-1 and TRBJ2-1; 8 nucleotides agree with TRBD1. Germline V CDR1 and CDR2: SQVTM, ANQGSEA. CDR3 length: 13 residues. V trimming: 2 bases; J trimming: 6 bases; junction bases outside the gene matches: 3.

The rearrangement joins TRBV7-6 to TRBJ2-6, with unresolved D. The CDR3 contains 17 residues. The V gene's germline CDR1 is SGHVS and CDR2 FNYEAQ. V gave up 1 base and J gave up 0 bases, with 10 bases separating them. The CDR3 loop reads CASSLDKNPSGANVLTF. For the CDR3, the DNA is TGTGCCAGCAGCTTAGATAAGAACCCCTCTGGGGCCAACGTCCTGACTTTC.

The chain couples TRBV9 to TRBJ2-5; 7 nucleotides agree with TRBD1. The CDR3 has 14 amino acids. Trimming took 3 bases from V and 4 from J; bases not matched to a gene: 6. CDR1 is SGDLS and CDR2 is YYNGEE in the germline V gene. CDR3 in amino acids: CASSAEGAVETQYF. DNA of the CDR3: TGTGCCAGCAGCGCCGAGGGGGCTGTAGAGACCCAGTACTTC.

This clone was recorded once. The chain joins TRBV2 to TRBJ1-4; D perhaps matches TRBD1 (6 bases). The V and J ends lost 6 bases and 1 base respectively, with 12 bases between them. This CDR3 is 15 amino acids long. Per germline, CDR1 SNHLY and CDR2 FYNNEI. This CDR3 reads CASRGVQGTNEKLFF. The CDR3 DNA reads as TGTGCCAGCAGGGGAGTACAGGGAACTAATGAAAAACTGTTTTTT.

CDR3 in amino acids: CASSDRAALNEKLFF. CDR3 nucleotide sequence: TGTGCCAGCAGTGATAGGGCAGCCCTGAATGAAAAACTGTTTTTT. The chain joins TRBV2 to TRBJ1-4; unclear D gene. V lost 3 bases to trimming and J lost 5 bases, with 13 bases between them. This CDR3 has 15 amino acids. Germline loops: CDR1 SNHLY, CDR2 FYNNEI.

V usage is TRBV7-9 and J usage is TRBJ2-1; 7 bases are a match to TRBD2. Trimming cost V 5 bases and J 2 bases; bases outside gene matches: 12. Looked up from germline, CDR1 is SEHNR and CDR2 is FQNEAQ (reference sequence). This CDR3 is built from 17 residues. The CDR3: CASSRTPLADPYNEQFF. CDR3 DNA sequence: TGTGCCAGCAGCCGTACACCTCTAGCGGACCCCTACAATGAGCAGTTCTTC.

The V call is TRBV9, the J call TRBJ1-1; 7 bases agree with TRBD1. The CDR3 covers 16 residues. The V and J ends lost 0 bases and 0 bases, in that order; junction bases with no gene match: 5. Germline V gene data show CDR1 as SGDLS and CDR2 as YYNGEE. CDR3 bases: TGTGCCAGCAGCGTAGAAGGGGGCGGGGTGAACACTGAAGCTTTCTTT. Translation gives CASSVEGGGVNTEAFF.

This chain uses TRBV18 with TRBJ2-3; possibly TRBD1 or TRBD2 for D (5 bases each). There are 18 residues in the CDR3. V lost 2 bases to trimming and J lost 5 bases, with 23 bases between them. Germline CDR1 is KGHSH and CDR2 is LQKENI. CDR3 nucleotide sequence: TGTGCCAGCTCACCAGCCCCTGCCCTAGCCCTGAGGGGAGATACGCAGTATTTT. Translation: CASSPAPALALRGDTQYF. Filled out from reference TRBV18 and TRBJ2-3, the complete variable domain reads NAGVMQNPRHLVRRRGQEARLRCSPMKGHSHVYWYRQLPEEGLKFMVYLQKENIIDESGMPKERFSAEFPKEGPSILRIQQVVRGDSAAYFCASSPAPALALRGDTQYFGPGTRLTVL.

This chain joins TRBV7-8 and TRBJ2-1; 8 bases line up with TRBD2. Germline V lookup: CDR1 SGHVS, CDR2 FQNEAQ. This CDR3 comprises 14 residues. V dropped 1 base and J dropped 8; count of bases not matched to a gene: 4. CDR3 bases: TGTGCCAGCAGCTTAGGCGGGAGGAGATATGAGCAGTTCTTC. Protein: CASSLGGRRYEQFF.

The rearrangement uses TRBV9 and TRBJ2-3; D is ambiguous. This CDR3 has 16 residues. CDR1 and CDR2 from the germline V gene are SGDLS and YYNGEE. V was cut by 4 bases and J by 2 bases, with 17 bases left in between. The CDR3 loop is CASSPVEGRLTDTQYF. DNA for the CDR3: TGTGCCAGCAGCCCTGTGGAAGGGCGCCTCACAGATACGCAGTATTTT.

J is TRBJ2-6 and V is TRBV29-1; 8 bases line up with TRBD1. V lost 4 bases, J lost 2 bases, and 1 base stayed unmatched. The CDR3 has 14 amino acids. Germline assignment: CDR1 SQVTM and CDR2 ANQGSEA. CDR3 sequence: CSVAGGAGANVLTF. The CDR3 region has the DNA TGCAGCGTTGCAGGGGGCGCTGGGGCCAACGTCCTGACTTTC.

The J gene is TRBJ2-1, the V gene TRBV9; 14 nucleotides match TRBD2. From germline, CDR1 is SGDLS and CDR2 YYNGEE. The CDR3 extends over 16 amino acids. The V and J ends lost 3 bases and 7 bases, in that order; junction bases with no gene match: 6. The chain's CDR3 is CASSGGTSGSLNEQFF. The CDR3 coding sequence is TGTGCCAGCAGCGGGGGGACTAGCGGGAGTCTTAATGAGCAGTTCTTC.

This clone was recorded only once. The chain couples TRBV7-5 to TRBJ2-1; TRBD2 was called by the table and not checked on the DNA. TRBV7-5 is recorded as a pseudogene. This CDR3 region has 17 residues. CDR3 in amino acids: CVRSLALRTTKKNEQFF. The CDR3 DNA follows: TGTGTCAGAAGCTTAGCGTTGAGGACTACCAAAAAGAATGAGCAGTTCTTC.